The present entry profiles one T cell receptor beta chain with its context. This entry is derived from a study of blood T cell repertoires in COVID-19. There are 17 residues in the CDR3. The assay was immunoSEQ multiplex PCR, and TCRdb's table has in-frame clones only and misses some. The sample includes about 150,000 clones, around 81% of them seen just once. The genes are TRBV21-1 and TRBJ1-1; TRBD1 was called by the table and not checked on the DNA. TRBV21-1 is labeled a pseudogene. Input material: peripheral blood. The TCR comes from a woman in her 40s with active or convalescent COVID-19. CDR3 in DNA: TGTGCCAGCAGCCCCCCGGACAGGGGGCGTGAGGACACTGAAGCTTTCTTT. The encoded protein is CASSPPDRGREDTEAFF.